The source of this T cell receptor beta chain is a study of T cells expressing NK-cell markers (dated by TCRdb to 2020 to 2022). In the study overall: TCR beta-chain repertoires were profiled in sorted CD3+CD56+NKG2C+, CD3+CD56+NKG2C- and CD3+CD56-NKG2C+ T-cell subsets from several donors. Among the eight sequenced donors, seven were HCMV-seropositive and one was HCMV-seronegative. Libraries were sequenced as 2 x 150 bp reads on Illumina HiSeq 2000/2500, MiSeq or NextSeq. The eight sequenced donors were randomly selected healthy volunteers, three men and five women. The paper as a whole reports these results and caveats: Those dominant clonotypes were again the most abundant among CD3+CD56-NKG2C+ cells in several donors, at about 28.3-60.1%. In more than 5 donors, the dominant CD3+CD56+NKG2C+ clonotypes ranked among the top 10 CD8+ clonotypes, making up about 1.0-7.5% of CD8+ T cells. It remained unclear whether the expanded NKG2C-expressing T cell clones were specific for HCMV antigens.

About this clonotype itself: No antigen is known for it.

TCRdb records Illumina HiSeq 2000 as the sequencer. 5'RACE template switching, by which a universal primer site and unique molecular identifiers were added, was used to make TCR beta cDNA libraries. cDNA synthesis was primed from the TCR beta constant segment and was followed by two successive PCR amplification steps. The original methods were these. Reads were demultiplexed and grouped by UMI with MIGEC, and clonotypes were assembled and quantified with MiTCR. Only TCR cDNA sequences supported by at least two reads were kept to exclude erroneous sequences. The tcR package was used for downstream repertoire analysis, and clonotypes were matched between fractions using CDR3 nucleotide sequence together with V segment. VDJmatch was used to annotate antigen specificity against VDJdb, with one amino acid substitution allowed in CDR3. Through TCRdb reprocessing, the reads give one entry per CDR3 protein sequence; DNA is omitted. Here the V and J calls rest on TCRdb's processing, not on the authors' analysis. This sample's listing comprises 5,500 to 7,500 distinct CDR3 sequences. The top ten clonotypes cover less than 80% of the sample.

A commercial ELISA kit detecting HCMV-specific IgG in serum was used to determine HCMV serostatus. Ficoll density gradient centrifugation was used to isolate peripheral blood mononuclear cells from blood. For CDR1 and CDR2, the germline V gene lists SGHDN and FVKESK. The CDR3, cysteine through phenylalanine, is 19 amino acids long. DNA is not on record. This TCR was sampled from a man aged 18 to 69 in good health. In this chain, TRBV14 is recombined with TRBJ2-3; no DNA is available, so the TRBD2 call from TCRdb remains unchecked. Sequencing used blood T cells: a sorted CD56 or NKG2C T cell subset, CD4+ or CD8+ T cells, or bulk PBMC T cells (not recorded which). The CDR3 reads as follows: CASSLVHKGLAFSTDTQYF.